One sample yielded the 10 T cell receptor beta chains listed below, sequenced in a study of T cell responses to AZD1222 COVID-19 vaccine. Sequencing was performed with immunoSEQ multiplex PCR; in TCRdb, only in-frame clones are kept and a portion is missing. The data show about 76,000 clones, more than 70% seen once. The sequences come from peripheral blood, collected on day 0 of AZD1222 vaccination. The source is an adult in good health.

This chain links TRBV2 with TRBJ1-2, with D perhaps matching TRBD1 (6 bases). The CDR3 covers 14 residues. Germline V CDR1 and CDR2: SNHLY, FYNNEI. Trimming left V 10 bases short and J 6 bases short, with 21 bases between. The CDR3 nucleotides read TGTGCCACGGATTTGCAGGGGCGCTTAGATGGCTACACCTTC. It specifies CATDLQGRLDGYTF.

V gene TRBV9 combines with J gene TRBJ2-7, with D possibly being TRBD1 (5 bases). The CDR3 loop spans 15 amino acids. Germline V gives CDR1 SGDLS, CDR2 YYNGEE. The germline V and J ends were trimmed by 3 bases and 4 bases, with 17 bases remaining between them. The CDR3 DNA is TGTGCCAGCAGCGAGGGGTCTACCGGGTTGTACGAGCAGTACTTC. This codes for CASSEGSTGLYEQYF.

V is TRBV7-8 and J is TRBJ2-5; the D call may be TRBD1 or TRBD2 (5 bases each). Per germline, CDR1 SGHVS and CDR2 FQNEAQ. V was clipped by 0 bases and J by 2 bases, with 19 bases between them. CDR3 length: 18 residues. The DNA of the CDR3 is TGTGCCAGCAGCTTAGCCTACTCGGGGCAGGATGTACAAGAGACCCAGTACTTC. This gives the protein CASSLAYSGQDVQETQYF.

The genes are TRBV6-1 and TRBJ1-6; no definite D call. Trimming took off 0 bases at V and 14 bases at J, with 8 bases between the two ends. Germline CDR1 MNHNS, CDR2 SASEGT. This CDR3 has 12 amino acids. CDR3 region: CASSEAQVALHF. CDR3 DNA sequence: TGTGCCAGCAGTGAAGCGCAAGTGGCCCTCCACTTT.

The chain uses TRBV5-1 and TRBJ2-3; D gene uncertain. Germline V CDR1 and CDR2: SGHRS, YFSETQ. The CDR3 is 14 amino acids. Deletions cut 0 bases from V and 2 bases from J, with 7 bases between. The CDR3: CASSLEQNTDTQYF. In DNA form, the CDR3 reads TGCGCCAGCAGCTTGGAACAGAACACAGATACGCAGTATTTT. The variable domain in full, with the rest retrieved from reference TRBV5-1 and TRBJ2-3, is KAGVTQTPRYLIKTRGQQVTLSCSPISGHRSVSWYQQTPGQGLQFLFEYFSETQRNKGNFPGRFSGRQFSNSRSEMNVSTLELGDSALYLCASSLEQNTDTQYFGPGTRLTVL.

V and J are TRBV28 and TRBJ2-3, with a weak D call TRBD2 (6 bases). This CDR3 has 14 residues. Trimming cost V 6 bases and J 2 bases, with 12 bases left between them. CDR1 and CDR2 (germline): MDHEN, SYDVKM. The CDR3 sequence is CASRSGDHTDTQYF. CDR3 DNA sequence: TGTGCCAGCAGGTCGGGGGACCACACAGATACGCAGTATTTT. The complete variable domain, with remaining parts taken from reference TRBV28 and TRBJ2-3, reads DVKVTQSSRYLVKRTGEKVFLECVQDMDHENMFWYRQDPGLGLRLIYFSYDVKMKEKGDIPEGYSVSREKKERFSLILESASTNQTSMYLCASRSGDHTDTQYFGPGTRLTVL.

The chain joins TRBV6-5 to TRBJ1-2; no firm D call. CDR1 is MNHEY, CDR2 SVGAGI, per germline. The CDR3 totals 15 residues. V was cut by 8 bases and J by 2 bases, with 18 bases left in between. CDR3 loop: CASQPSPNLNYGYTF. Here the CDR3 DNA reads TGTGCCAGCCAACCAAGCCCAAACCTAAACTATGGCTACACCTTC.

This clone has a handful of counts. The chain uses TRBV28 and TRBJ1-6, with D possibly being TRBD1 (5 bases). The V end was cut by 6 bases, the J end by 4 bases, with 7 bases between. Germline CDR1 reads MDHEN; CDR2 reads SYDVKM. This CDR3 has 13 residues. This CDR3 reads CASSGGYNSPLHF. The CDR3 DNA follows: TGTGCCAGCAGCGGGGGATATAATTCACCCCTCCACTTT.

The chain is built from TRBV18 and TRBJ1-2; D is uncertain. This CDR3 has 13 amino acids. Germline lookup yields CDR1 KGHSH and CDR2 LQKENI. V lost 6 bases and J 0 bases, leaving 8 bases between the germline ends. The CDR3 coding sequence is TGTGCCAGCTCTGCCGGTTCTAACTATGGCTACACCTTC. This codes for CASSAGSNYGYTF. The entire variable domain, with the rest obtained from reference TRBV18 and TRBJ1-2, is as follows: NAGVMQNPRHLVRRRGQEARLRCSPMKGHSHVYWYRQLPEEGLKFMVYLQKENIIDESGMPKERFSAEFPKEGPSILRIQQVVRGDSAAYFCASSAGSNYGYTFGSGTRLTVV.

The V call is TRBV19, the J call TRBJ1-5, with a weak D call TRBD1 (5 bases). V lost 6 bases and J lost 2, with 14 bases in between. CDR1 is LNHDA and CDR2 is SQIVND in the germline V gene (reference sequence). The CDR3 totals 15 residues. CDR3 in amino acids: CASRRSVGGNQPQHF. The CDR3, as DNA: TGTGCCAGTAGACGAAGCGTGGGGGGCAATCAGCCCCAGCATTTT.